This T cell receptor beta chain came from a study of blood T cells in healthy people across ages. Study-level information: Template switching captured about one barcoded beta molecule per two T cells.

There were healthy Caucasian individuals from Russia, aged roughly 6 to 90, serving as donors. Total RNA was extracted at no less than 5 micrograms per sample. The use of a sample-barcoded 5' primer and a J-beta primer mix characterized a second PCR of about 7 to 12 cycles. TCRdb reprocessed the 5' RACE reads via MiXCR and lists one record per CDR3 protein. The sample lists hundreds of thousands of distinct CDR3 sequences; around 30% were seen once. Overall study findings and caveats: Long-lived donors exceeded aged donors in naive CD4+ cells and diversity.

Looked up from germline, CDR1 is LGHNA and CDR2 is YSLEER. CDR3 size: 15 residues. Trimming took 0 bases from V and 8 from J, leaving 14 bases between them. This clonotype was seen ten or more times. Its matching antigen is unknown. This clonotype originated in a woman over 75 in good health. The specimen sequenced was blood. This sequence joins TRBV4-3 and TRBJ2-4, with D possibly being TRBD1 (5 bases). The CDR3 loop is CASSQDSTGRDIQYF. The CDR3 coding sequence is TGCGCCAGCAGCCAAGATTCTACAGGACGGGACATTCAGTACTTC.